These 17 T cell receptor beta chains share one sample of origin, sequenced in a study of monozygotic twins with inflammatory bowel disease. TCRdb reworked the 5' RACE reads into one entry per CDR3 protein, no DNA. Listed are about 420,000 distinct CDR3 sequences; under 3% falls within the top ten. What was sequenced was blood. These receptors were taken from a human donor with ulcerative colitis or Crohn's disease, or a healthy co-twin of an affected twin (not recorded which).

The rearrangement links TRBV5-1 to TRBJ1-1; TCRdb's D call of TRBD1 is untestable without DNA. Germline V CDR1 and CDR2: SGHRS, YFSETQ. The CDR3 is made up of 14 amino acids. CDR3 sequence: CASSLNRGNTEAFF.

The CDR3 region is CASSSLGSPYEQYF. The V and J genes are TRBV28 and TRBJ2-7; as DNA is missing, the TRBD1 call by TCRdb cannot be tested. CDR3 length: 14 amino acids. Per germline, CDR1 MDHEN and CDR2 SYDVKM.

V usage is TRBV5-1 and J usage is TRBJ2-5; absent DNA, TCRdb's TRBD1 call cannot be checked. There are 15 residues in the CDR3. Germline CDR1 reads SGHRS; CDR2 reads YFSETQ. The CDR3 loop is CASSIGQGAGETQYF.

The genes are TRBV5-1 and TRBJ2-3; TCRdb designates TRBD1, a call that cannot be tested without DNA. The CDR3 consists of 15 residues. Germline values: CDR1 SGHRS, CDR2 YFSETQ. CDR3 loop: CASSQTVSSTDTQYF.

This rearrangement joins TRBV20-1 to TRBJ2-3; TCRdb selects TRBD2, and the lack of DNA leaves this call unchecked. This CDR3 contains 17 residues. CDR1 is DFQATT, CDR2 SNEGSKA, per germline (reference sequence). The CDR3 protein is CSARATSGGPPGDTQYF.

The V gene is TRBV29-1, the J gene TRBJ1-3; TCRdb gives TRBD1 as the D gene, but with no DNA this cannot be confirmed. Germline V gives CDR1 SQVTM, CDR2 ANQGSEA. The CDR3 consists of 15 residues. The CDR3 loop is CSVLGTSSSGNTIYF.

V is TRBV6-5 and J is TRBJ1-1; the TCRdb call, TRBD1, lacks DNA for checking. This CDR3 region has 17 residues. CDR1 and CDR2 from the germline V gene are MNHEY and SVGAGI. CDR3 loop: CASSYSGQGHLNTEAFF.

The rearrangement joins TRBV7-2 to TRBJ2-1; lacking DNA, the TRBD1 call made by TCRdb goes unchecked. Germline V gene lookup returns CDR1 SGHTA and CDR2 FQGNSA. The CDR3 extends over 15 amino acids. CDR3 in amino acids: CASSLSGRERDEQFF.

The chain employs TRBV6-4 and TRBJ1-1; TCRdb's D call of TRBD1 is untestable without DNA. The CDR3 has 14 amino acids. The germline V gene encodes CDR1 MRHNA and CDR2 SNTAGT. The CDR3 region is CASKLTGVNTEAFF.

This rearrangement joins TRBV7-6 to TRBJ2-7; as DNA is missing, the TRBD1 call by TCRdb cannot be tested. There are 14 residues in the CDR3. Germline CDR1 reads SGHVS; CDR2 reads FNYEAQ. CDR3 protein: CASSLGELSYEQYF.

The chain employs TRBV4-3 and TRBJ2-7; TCRdb names TRBD2, which stays unverified in the absence of DNA. CDR3 length equals 20 residues. Germline lookup yields CDR1 LGHNA and CDR2 YSLEER. CDR3 protein: CASSQEFELAGRGLLSEQYF.

This chain joins TRBV30 and TRBJ2-7; the TCRdb call, TRBD1, lacks DNA for checking. The V gene's germline CDR1 is GTSNPN and CDR2 SVGIG (reference sequence). This CDR3 spans 14 amino acids. The CDR3 spells CAWSVSGVDYEQYF.

This chain links TRBV23-1 with TRBJ2-7; TCRdb's D call, TRBD2, is unchecked because there is no DNA. TRBV23-1 qualifies as an ORF whose function is uncertain. The length of the CDR3 is 15 residues. This chain's CDR3 is CASSQGSTLSYEQYF.

This chain uses TRBV7-6 with TRBJ2-5; without DNA, the TCRdb call of TRBD2 cannot be checked. This CDR3 spans 17 amino acids. Germline CDR1 SGHVS, CDR2 FNYEAQ. The CDR3 protein is CASSLRPIAGGGETQYF. Filled out from reference TRBV7-6 and TRBJ2-5, the complete variable domain reads GAGVSQSPRYKVTKRGQDVALRCDPISGHVSLYWYRQALGQGPEFLTYFNYEAQQDKSGLPNDRFSAERPEGSISTLTIQRTEQRDSAMYRCASSLRPIAGGGETQYFGPGTRLLVL.

This chain uses TRBV11-2 with TRBJ2-2; as DNA is missing, the TRBD2 call by TCRdb cannot be tested. This CDR3 is 17 amino acids long. Germline V lookup: CDR1 SGHAT, CDR2 FQNNGV. The CDR3 is CASSTTRLAGGTGELFF.

The J gene is TRBJ2-5, the V gene TRBV5-4; TCRdb designates TRBD1, a call that cannot be tested without DNA. Germline values: CDR1 SGHNT, CDR2 YYREEE (reference sequence). The CDR3 extends over 15 amino acids. The CDR3 sequence is CASTPSPGAEETQYF.

This chain connects TRBV30 to TRBJ1-1. The CDR3 has 11 amino acids. CDR1 is GTSNPN, CDR2 SVGIG, per germline (reference sequence). The CDR3 loop reads CAWSLGTEAFF.